This T cell receptor (beta chain) was found in a study of post-analysis software for immune sequencing data. There are 16 residues in the CDR3. V lost 5 bases, J lost 0 bases, and 17 bases lay in between. Germline CDR1 is MDHEN and CDR2 is SYDVKM. General observations from the study: By F measure, strong co-clustering occurred among samples prepared in the same batch. There was significantly lower normalized Chao1 diversity in multiple sclerosis patients than in controls. The study found TRBV5-6, TRBV5-1 and TRBV20-1 among four to six TRBV segments more frequent in patients than controls.

Libraries were made from TCR beta cDNA, and they carried unique molecular identifiers. T cells numbering about 0.95 to 11 million gave rise to 500,000 or so cDNA molecules. TCRdb passed the PCR reads through MiXCR, listing each CDR3 protein once. The sample contains about 500,000 distinct CDR3 sequences, roughly 45% of which appear only once. Turning to this clonotype: Antigen: not known.

The sample consisted of blood. This sequence originates from a girl aged 10 to 17 with multiple sclerosis. The chain is built from TRBV28 and TRBJ2-7, with no clear D. The CDR3 coding sequence is TGTGCCAGCAGTGTCCCTTGGTATCGAACCTCCTACGAGCAGTACTTC. Amino acid sequence: CASSVPWYRTSYEQYF. Together with reference TRBV28 and TRBJ2-7, the CDR3 gives the full variable domain: DVKVTQSSRYLVKRTGEKVFLECVQDMDHENMFWYRQDPGLGLRLIYFSYDVKMKEKGDIPEGYSVSREKKERFSLILESASTNQTSMYLCASSVPWYRTSYEQYFGPGTRLTVT.